This T cell receptor beta chain comes out of a study of T cell changes during pregnancy in multiple sclerosis. The CDR3 is made up of 12 amino acids. V lost 6 bases and J lost 6, with 12 bases in between. CDR1 SGHAT and CDR2 FQNNGV come from the germline V gene. Only in-frame clones appear in the TCRdb table, and some are missing; sequencing was by immunoSEQ multiplex PCR. Seen here are roughly 40,000 clones, about nine tenths observed once, and the top ten hold 0.43%. Sequenced here: CD4+ T cells from peripheral blood mononuclear cells, sampled in the third trimester of pregnancy. The TCR comes from a female donor with multiple sclerosis, enrolled in a pregnancy study. The rearrangement links TRBV11-2 to TRBJ2-7; maybe TRBD2 (5 bases). The CDR3, as DNA: TGTGCCAGCAGTTCGCAAGGGAGCGAGCAGTACTTC. It translates to CASSSQGSEQYF.